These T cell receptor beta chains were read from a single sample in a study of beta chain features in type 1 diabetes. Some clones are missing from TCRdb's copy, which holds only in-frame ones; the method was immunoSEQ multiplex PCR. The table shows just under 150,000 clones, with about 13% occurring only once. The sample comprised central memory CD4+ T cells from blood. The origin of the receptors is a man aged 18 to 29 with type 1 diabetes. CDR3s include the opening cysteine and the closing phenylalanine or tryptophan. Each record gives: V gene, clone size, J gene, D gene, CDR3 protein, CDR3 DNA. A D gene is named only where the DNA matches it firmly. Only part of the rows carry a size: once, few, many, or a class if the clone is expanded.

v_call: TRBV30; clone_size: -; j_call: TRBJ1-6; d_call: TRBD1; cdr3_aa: CAWGEYRGNSPLHF; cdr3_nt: TGTGCCTGGGGTGAATACAGGGGAAATTCACCCCTCCACTTT
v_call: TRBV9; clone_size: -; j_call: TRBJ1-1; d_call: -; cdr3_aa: CASSVAVGVTEAFF; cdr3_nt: TGTGCCAGCAGCGTAGCGGTAGGGGTCACTGAAGCTTTCTTT
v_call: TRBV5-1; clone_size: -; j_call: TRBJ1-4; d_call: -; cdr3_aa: CASSFSPGEKLFF; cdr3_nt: TGCGCCAGCAGCTTTTCTCCCGGGGAAAAACTGTTTTTT
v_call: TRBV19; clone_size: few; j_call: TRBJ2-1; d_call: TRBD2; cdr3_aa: CASATSGGPLSYNEQFF; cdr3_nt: TGTGCCAGTGCGACTAGCGGGGGACCACTATCCTACAATGAGCAGTTCTTC
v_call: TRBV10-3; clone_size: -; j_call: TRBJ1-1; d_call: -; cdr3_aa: CAITPNGNTEAFF; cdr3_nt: TGTGCAATCACGCCAAATGGGAACACTGAAGCTTTCTTT
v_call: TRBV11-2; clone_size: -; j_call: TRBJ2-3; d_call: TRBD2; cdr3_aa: CASSPTLAGGTDTQYF; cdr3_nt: TGTGCCAGCAGCCCCACCCTAGCGGGGGGCACAGATACGCAGTATTTT
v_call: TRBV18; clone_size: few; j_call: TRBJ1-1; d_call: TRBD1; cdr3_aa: CASSPATGRAFF; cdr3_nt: TGTGCCAGCTCCCCAGCGACAGGGAGGGCTTTCTTT
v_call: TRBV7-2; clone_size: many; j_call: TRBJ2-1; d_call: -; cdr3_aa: CASSSGPPRINNEQFF; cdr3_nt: TGTGCCAGCAGCTCGGGACCGCCGAGGATCAACAATGAGCAGTTCTTC
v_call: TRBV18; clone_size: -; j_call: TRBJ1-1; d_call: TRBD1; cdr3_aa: CASSPGQGFTEAFF; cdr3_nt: TGTGCCAGCTCACCGGGACAGGGTTTTACTGAAGCTTTCTTT
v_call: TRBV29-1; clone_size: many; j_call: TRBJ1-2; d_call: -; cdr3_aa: CSADSGVYGYTF; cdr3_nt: TGCAGCGCGGACTCAGGAGTTTATGGCTACACCTTC
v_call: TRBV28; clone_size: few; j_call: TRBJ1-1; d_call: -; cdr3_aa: CASRPNREYTEAFF; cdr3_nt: TGTGCCAGCAGACCGAACAGGGAGTACACTGAAGCTTTCTTT
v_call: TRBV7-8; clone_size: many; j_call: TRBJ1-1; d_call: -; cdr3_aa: CASSQGSETNTEAFF; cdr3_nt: TGTGCCAGCAGCCAAGGGAGTGAGACGAACACTGAAGCTTTCTTT
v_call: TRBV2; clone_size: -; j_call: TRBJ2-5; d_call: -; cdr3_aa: CASRSEETQYF; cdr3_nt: TGTGCCAGCAGGTCGGAAGAGACCCAGTACTTC
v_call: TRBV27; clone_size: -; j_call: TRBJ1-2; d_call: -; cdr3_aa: CASSLSVGGHGYTF; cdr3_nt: TGTGCCAGCAGTTTATCTGTCGGCGGCCATGGCTACACCTTC
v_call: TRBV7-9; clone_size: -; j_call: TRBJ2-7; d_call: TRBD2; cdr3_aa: CASSSRLGAGGHEQYF; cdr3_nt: TGTGCCAGCAGCTCCCGCCTTGGAGCGGGGGGCCATGAGCAGTACTTC
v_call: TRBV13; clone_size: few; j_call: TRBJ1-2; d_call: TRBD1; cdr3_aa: CASSKGQGSYGYTF; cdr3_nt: TGTGCCAGCAGCAAAGGACAGGGCTCCTATGGCTACACCTTC
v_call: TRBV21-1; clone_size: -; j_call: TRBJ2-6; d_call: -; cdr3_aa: CASSKALTGKDSGANVLTF; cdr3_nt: TGTGCCAGCAGCAAAGCGCTGACAGGGAAGGACTCTGGGGCCAACGTCCTGACTTTC
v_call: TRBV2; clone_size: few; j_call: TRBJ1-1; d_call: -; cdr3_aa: CASSDSRYAEAFF; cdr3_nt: TGTGCCAGCAGTGATAGTAGATATGCTGAAGCTTTCTTT
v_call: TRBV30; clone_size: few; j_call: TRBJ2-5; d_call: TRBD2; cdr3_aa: CASGWGLADLQETQYF; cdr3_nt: TGTGCCTCAGGGTGGGGACTAGCCGACCTCCAAGAGACCCAGTACTTC
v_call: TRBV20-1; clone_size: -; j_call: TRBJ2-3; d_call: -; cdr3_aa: CSANRVDTQYF; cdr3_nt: TGCAGTGCCAACAGGGTAGATACGCAGTATTTT
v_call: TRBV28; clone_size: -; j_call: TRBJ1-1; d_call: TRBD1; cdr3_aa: CASRTGGSLEAFF; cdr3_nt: TGTGCCAGCAGGACAGGGGGGAGTTTGGAAGCTTTCTTT
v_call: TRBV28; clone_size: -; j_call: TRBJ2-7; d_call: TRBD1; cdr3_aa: CASTLGQGLLEQYF; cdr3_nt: TGTGCCAGCACCCTCGGACAGGGCCTTCTAGAGCAGTACTTC
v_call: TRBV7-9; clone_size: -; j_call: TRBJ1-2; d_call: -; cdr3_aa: CASSFSGDGYTF; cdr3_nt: TGTGCCAGCAGCTTCTCAGGGGATGGCTACACCTTC
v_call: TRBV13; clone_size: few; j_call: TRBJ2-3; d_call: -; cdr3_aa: CASSYRRRGSTDTQYF; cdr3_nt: TGTGCCAGCAGCTACCGCCGCAGGGGTAGCACAGATACGCAGTATTTT
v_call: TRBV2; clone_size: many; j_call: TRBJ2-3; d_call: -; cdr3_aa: CASSELGPSTDTQYF; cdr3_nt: TGTGCCAGCAGTGAACTGGGACCTAGCACAGATACGCAGTATTTT
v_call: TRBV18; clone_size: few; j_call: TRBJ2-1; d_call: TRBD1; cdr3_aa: CASSRDRLEEQFF; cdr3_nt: TGTGCCAGCTCCCGGGACAGGCTTGAGGAGCAGTTCTTC
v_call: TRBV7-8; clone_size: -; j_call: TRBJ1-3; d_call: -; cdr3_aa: CASSLAQGTGNTIYF; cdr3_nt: TGTGCCAGCAGCTTAGCACAGGGTACGGGAAACACCATATATTTT
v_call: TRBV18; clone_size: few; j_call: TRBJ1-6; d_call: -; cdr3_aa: CASSQGSHVGSPLHF; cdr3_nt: TGTGCCAGCTCACAGGGGAGTCATGTTGGTTCACCCCTCCACTTT
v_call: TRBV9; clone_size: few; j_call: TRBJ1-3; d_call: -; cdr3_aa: CASSVVFAGSSGNTIYF; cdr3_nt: TGTGCCAGCAGCGTAGTATTCGCAGGGAGCTCTGGAAACACCATATATTTT
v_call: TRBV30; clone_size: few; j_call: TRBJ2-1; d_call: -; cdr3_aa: CAWSPYNEQFF; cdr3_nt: TGTGCCTGGAGTCCATACAATGAGCAGTTCTTC
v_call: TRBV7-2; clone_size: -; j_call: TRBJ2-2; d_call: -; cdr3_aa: CASRGELPPSTGELFF; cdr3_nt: TGTGCCAGCAGGGGGGAACTTCCTCCGTCCACCGGGGAGCTGTTTTTT
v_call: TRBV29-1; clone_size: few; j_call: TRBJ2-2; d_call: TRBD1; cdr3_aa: CSADRGETGELFF; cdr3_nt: TGCAGCGCTGACAGGGGTGAGACCGGGGAGCTGTTTTTT
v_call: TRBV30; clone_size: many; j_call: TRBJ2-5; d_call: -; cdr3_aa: CAWSVRLPSPAEAQYF; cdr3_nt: TGTGCCTGGAGTGTACGTCTGCCCTCCCCCGCGGAGGCCCAGTACTTC
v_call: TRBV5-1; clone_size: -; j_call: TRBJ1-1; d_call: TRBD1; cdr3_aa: CASSWGQEDEAFF; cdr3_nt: TGCGCCAGCAGCTGGGGACAGGAAGATGAAGCTTTCTTT
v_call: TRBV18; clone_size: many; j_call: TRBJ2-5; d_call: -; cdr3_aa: CASSPAWGETQYF; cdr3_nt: TGTGCCAGCTCACCAGCCTGGGGGGAGACCCAGTACTTC
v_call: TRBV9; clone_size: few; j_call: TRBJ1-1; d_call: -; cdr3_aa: CASSRGYLNTEAFF; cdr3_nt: TGTGCCAGCAGCCGCGGGTACTTGAACACTGAAGCTTTCTTT
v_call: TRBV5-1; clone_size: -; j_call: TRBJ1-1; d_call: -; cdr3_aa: CASSLVPGSTEAFF; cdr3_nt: TGCGCCAGCAGCTTGGTGCCGGGGAGCACTGAAGCTTTCTTT
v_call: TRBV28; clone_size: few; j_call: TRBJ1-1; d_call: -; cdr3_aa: CASSQDRDTEAFF; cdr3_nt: TGTGCCAGCAGTCAAGACAGAGACACTGAAGCTTTCTTT
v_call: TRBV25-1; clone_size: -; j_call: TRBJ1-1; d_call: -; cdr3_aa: CASKLSGSNTEAFF; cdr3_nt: TGTGCCAGCAAGTTAAGCGGGAGCAACACTGAAGCTTTCTTT
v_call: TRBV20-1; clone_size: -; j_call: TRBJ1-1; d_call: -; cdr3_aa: CSARIGELAFF; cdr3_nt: TGCAGTGCTAGAATTGGGGAGCTAGCTTTCTTT
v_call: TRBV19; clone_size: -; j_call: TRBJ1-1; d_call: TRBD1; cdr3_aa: CASTRGGQGNTEAFF; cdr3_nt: TGTGCCAGTACTAGGGGAGGACAGGGGAACACTGAAGCTTTCTTT
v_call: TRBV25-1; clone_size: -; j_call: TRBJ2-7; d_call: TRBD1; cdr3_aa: CASRQGAGYEQYF; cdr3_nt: TGTGCCAGCCGACAGGGGGCAGGTTACGAGCAGTACTTC
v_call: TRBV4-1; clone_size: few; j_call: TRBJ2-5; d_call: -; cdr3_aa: CASSPPPGGETQYF; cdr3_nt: TGCGCCAGCAGCCCCCCGCCCGGTGGAGAGACCCAGTACTTC
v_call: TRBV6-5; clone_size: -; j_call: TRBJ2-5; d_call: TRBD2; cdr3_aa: CASRGGKETQYF; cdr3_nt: TGTGCCAGCCGGGGGGGTAAAGAGACCCAGTACTTC
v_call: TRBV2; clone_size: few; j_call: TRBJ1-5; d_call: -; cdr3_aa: CASSKDGRNQPQHF; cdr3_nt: TGTGCCAGCAGCAAGGATGGGCGCAATCAGCCCCAGCATTTT
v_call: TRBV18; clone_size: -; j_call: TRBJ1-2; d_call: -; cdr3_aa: CASSQVGPRPYGYTF; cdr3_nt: TGTGCCAGCTCACAAGTGGGGCCGCGACCTTATGGCTACACCTTC
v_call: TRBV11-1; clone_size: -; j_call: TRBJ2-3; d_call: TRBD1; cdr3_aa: CASSSTGVHQDTQYF; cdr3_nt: TGTGCCAGCAGCTCGACAGGGGTACATCAAGATACGCAGTATTTT
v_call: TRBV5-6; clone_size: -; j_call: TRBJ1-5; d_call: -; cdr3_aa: CASSLVENSNQPQHF; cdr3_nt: TGTGCCAGCAGCTTGGTAGAAAATAGCAATCAGCCCCAGCATTTT
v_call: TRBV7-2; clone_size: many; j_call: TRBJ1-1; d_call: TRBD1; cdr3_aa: CASSWDRWNTEAFF; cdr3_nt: TGTGCCAGCAGCTGGGACAGATGGAACACTGAAGCTTTCTTT
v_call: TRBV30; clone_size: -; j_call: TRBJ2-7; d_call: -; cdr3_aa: CAWSDDSPPYEQYF; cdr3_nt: TGTGCCTGGAGCGACGACAGTCCCCCCTACGAGCAGTACTTC
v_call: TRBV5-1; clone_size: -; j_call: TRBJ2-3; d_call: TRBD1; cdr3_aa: CASSLAGQGPTDTQYF; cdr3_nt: TGCGCCAGCAGCTTGGCCGGACAGGGGCCCACAGATACGCAGTATTTT
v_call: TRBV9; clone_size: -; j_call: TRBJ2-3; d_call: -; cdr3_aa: CASSESTDTQYF; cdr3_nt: TGTGCCAGCAGCGAGAGCACAGATACGCAGTATTTT
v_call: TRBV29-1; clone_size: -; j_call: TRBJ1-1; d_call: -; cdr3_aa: CSVSLNTEAFF; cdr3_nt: TGCAGCGTTTCCCTGAACACTGAAGCTTTCTTT
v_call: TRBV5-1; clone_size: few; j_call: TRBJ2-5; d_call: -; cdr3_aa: CASSEKQETQYF; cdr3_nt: TGCGCCAGCAGCGAGAAGCAAGAGACCCAGTACTTC
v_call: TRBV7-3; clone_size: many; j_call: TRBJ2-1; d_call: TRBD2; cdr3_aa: CASSGTRAQFF; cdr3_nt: TGTGCCAGCAGCGGGACTAGGGCCCAGTTCTTC
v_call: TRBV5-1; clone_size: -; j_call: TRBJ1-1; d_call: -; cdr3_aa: CASSLDQGIAEAFF; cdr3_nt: TGCGCCAGCAGCCTAGATCAGGGAATCGCTGAAGCTTTCTTT